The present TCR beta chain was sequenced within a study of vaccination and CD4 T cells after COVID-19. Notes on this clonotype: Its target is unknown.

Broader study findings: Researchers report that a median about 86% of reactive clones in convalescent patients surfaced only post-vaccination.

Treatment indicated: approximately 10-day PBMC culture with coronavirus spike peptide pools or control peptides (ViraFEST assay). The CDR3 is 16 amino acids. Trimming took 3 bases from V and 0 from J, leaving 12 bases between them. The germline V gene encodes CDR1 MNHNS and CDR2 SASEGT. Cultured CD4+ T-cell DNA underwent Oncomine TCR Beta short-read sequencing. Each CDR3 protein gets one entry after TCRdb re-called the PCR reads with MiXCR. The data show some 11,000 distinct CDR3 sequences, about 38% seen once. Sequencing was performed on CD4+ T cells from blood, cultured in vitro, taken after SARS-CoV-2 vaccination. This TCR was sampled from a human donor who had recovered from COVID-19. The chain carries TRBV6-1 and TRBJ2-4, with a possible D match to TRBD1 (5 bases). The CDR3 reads CASSERQGKAKNIQYF. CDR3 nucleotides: TGTGCCAGCAGTGAGCGGCAGGGCAAAGCCAAAAACATTCAGTACTTC.